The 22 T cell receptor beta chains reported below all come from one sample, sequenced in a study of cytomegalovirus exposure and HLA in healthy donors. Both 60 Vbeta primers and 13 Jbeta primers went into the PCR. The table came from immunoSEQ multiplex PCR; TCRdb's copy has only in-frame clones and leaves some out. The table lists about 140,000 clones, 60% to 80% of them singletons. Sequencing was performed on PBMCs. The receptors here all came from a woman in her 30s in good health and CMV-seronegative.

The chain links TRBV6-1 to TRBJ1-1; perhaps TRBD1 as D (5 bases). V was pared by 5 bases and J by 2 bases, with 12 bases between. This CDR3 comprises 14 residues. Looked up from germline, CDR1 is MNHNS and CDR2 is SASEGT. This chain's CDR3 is CASSQRQFNTEAFF. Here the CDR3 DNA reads TGTGCCAGCAGTCAACGACAGTTTAACACTGAAGCTTTCTTT.

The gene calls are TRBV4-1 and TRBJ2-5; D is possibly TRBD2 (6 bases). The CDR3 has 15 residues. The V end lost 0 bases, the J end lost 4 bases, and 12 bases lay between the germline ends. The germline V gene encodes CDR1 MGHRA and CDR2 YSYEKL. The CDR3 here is CASSQDIRDSETQYF. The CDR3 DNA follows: TGCGCCAGCAGCCAAGATATAAGGGACTCAGAGACCCAGTACTTC.

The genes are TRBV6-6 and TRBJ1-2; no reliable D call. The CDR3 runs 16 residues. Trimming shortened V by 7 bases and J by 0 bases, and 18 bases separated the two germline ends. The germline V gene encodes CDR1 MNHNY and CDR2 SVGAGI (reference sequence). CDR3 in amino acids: CASIIRGRSPNYGYTF. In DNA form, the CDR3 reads TGTGCCAGCATTATCCGAGGCAGATCCCCTAACTATGGCTACACCTTC.

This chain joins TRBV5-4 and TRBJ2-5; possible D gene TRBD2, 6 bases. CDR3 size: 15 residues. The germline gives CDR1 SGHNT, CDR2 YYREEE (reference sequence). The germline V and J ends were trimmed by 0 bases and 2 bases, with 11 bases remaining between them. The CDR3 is CASSLGGVTQETQYF. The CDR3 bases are TGTGCCAGCAGCTTGGGCGGGGTTACTCAAGAGACCCAGTACTTC.

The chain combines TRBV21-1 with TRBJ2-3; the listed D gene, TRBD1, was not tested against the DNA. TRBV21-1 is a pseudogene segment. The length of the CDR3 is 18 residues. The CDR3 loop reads CASSNGGQDNFFTDTQYF. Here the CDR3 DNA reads TGTGCCAGCAGTAATGGGGGACAGGACAATTTCTTCACAGATACGCAGTATTTT.

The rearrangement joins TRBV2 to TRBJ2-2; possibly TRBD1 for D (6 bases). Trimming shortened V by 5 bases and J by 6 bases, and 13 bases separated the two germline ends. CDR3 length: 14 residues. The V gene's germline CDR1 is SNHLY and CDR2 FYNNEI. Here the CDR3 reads CASSTQGHAGELFF. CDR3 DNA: TGTGCCAGCAGTACACAGGGTCACGCCGGGGAGCTGTTTTTT.

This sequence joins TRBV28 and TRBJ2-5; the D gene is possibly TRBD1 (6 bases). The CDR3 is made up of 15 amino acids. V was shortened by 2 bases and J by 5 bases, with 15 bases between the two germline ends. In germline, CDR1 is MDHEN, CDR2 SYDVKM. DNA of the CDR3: TGTGCCAGCAGTTTAGGGGCAGGGGCTGGGGAGACCCAGTACTTC. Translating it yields CASSLGAGAGETQYF.

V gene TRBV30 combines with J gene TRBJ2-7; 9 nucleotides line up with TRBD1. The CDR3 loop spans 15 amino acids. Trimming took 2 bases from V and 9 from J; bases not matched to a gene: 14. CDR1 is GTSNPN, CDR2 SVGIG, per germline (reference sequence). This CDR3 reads CAWSLSGTGWKAQYF. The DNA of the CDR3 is TGTGCCTGGAGTTTATCCGGGACAGGGTGGAAGGCGCAGTACTTC.

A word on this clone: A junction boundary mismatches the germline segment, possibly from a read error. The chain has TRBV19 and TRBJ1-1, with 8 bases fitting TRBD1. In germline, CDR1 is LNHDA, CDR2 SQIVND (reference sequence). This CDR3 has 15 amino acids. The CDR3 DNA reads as TGTGCCAGTAGTTTAGACAGGGGCTTGGGTACTGAAGCTTTCTTT. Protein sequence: CASSLDRGLGTEAFF.

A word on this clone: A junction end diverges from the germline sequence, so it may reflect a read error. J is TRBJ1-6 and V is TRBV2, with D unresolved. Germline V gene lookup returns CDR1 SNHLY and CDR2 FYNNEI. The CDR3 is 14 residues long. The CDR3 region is CASRKDSNNSPPHF. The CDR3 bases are TGTGCCAGCAGAAAGGACTCAAATAATTCACCCCCCCACTTT.

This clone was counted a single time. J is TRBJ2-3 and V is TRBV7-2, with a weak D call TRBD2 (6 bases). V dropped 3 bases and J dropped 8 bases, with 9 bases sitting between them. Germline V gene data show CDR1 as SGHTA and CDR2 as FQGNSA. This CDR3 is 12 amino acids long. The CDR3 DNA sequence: TGTGCCAGCAGCTTCCTCGGGAGTACGCAGTATTTT. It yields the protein CASSFLGSTQYF. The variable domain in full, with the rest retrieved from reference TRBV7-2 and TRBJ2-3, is GAGVSQSPSNKVTEKGKDVELRCDPISGHTALYWYRQSLGQGLEFLIYFQGNSAPDKSGLPSDRFSAERTGGSVSTLTIQRTQQEDSAVYLCASSFLGSTQYFGPGTRLTVL.

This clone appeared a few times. The CDR3 sequence: CASSVGWDRASNEKLFF. The CDR3 DNA follows: TGTGCCAGCAGCGTAGGGTGGGACAGGGCGAGTAATGAAAAACTGTTTTTT. This chain joins TRBV9 and TRBJ1-4; TRBD1 matches 9 bases. The junction had 7 bases not matched to a gene; V was cut back by 0 bases and J by 4 bases. Germline CDR1 is SGDLS and CDR2 is YYNGEE. This CDR3 region has 17 residues.

CDR3 DNA sequence: TGTGCCAGCAGCCTCACAGGGGGAAATGAGCAGTTCTTC. It translates to CASSLTGGNEQFF. The chain recombines TRBV7-8 with TRBJ2-1; 8 bases line up with TRBD1. The CDR3 runs to 13 residues. Germline values: CDR1 SGHVS, CDR2 FQNEAQ. The V segment lost 5 bases and the J segment 7 bases; nucleotides outside the gene matches: 4.

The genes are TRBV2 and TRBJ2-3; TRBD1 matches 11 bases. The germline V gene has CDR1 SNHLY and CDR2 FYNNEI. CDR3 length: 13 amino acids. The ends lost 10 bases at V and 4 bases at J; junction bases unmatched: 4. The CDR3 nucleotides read TGTGCCAACCCGGGACAGGGGGCAGATACGCAGTATTTT. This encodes CANPGQGADTQYF.

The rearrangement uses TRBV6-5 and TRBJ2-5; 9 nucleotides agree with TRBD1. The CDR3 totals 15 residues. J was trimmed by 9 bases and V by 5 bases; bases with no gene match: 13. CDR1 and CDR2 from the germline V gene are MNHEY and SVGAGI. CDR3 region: CASSGPGDREVPQYF. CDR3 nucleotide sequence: TGTGCCAGCAGTGGTCCCGGGGACAGGGAGGTCCCCCAGTACTTC.

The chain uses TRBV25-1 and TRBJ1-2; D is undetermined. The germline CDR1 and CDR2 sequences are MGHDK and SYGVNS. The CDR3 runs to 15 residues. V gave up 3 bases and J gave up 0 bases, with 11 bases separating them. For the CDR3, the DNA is TGTGCCAGCAGTGAGAGGGCAGAGGCTAACTATGGCTACACCTTC. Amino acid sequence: CASSERAEANYGYTF.

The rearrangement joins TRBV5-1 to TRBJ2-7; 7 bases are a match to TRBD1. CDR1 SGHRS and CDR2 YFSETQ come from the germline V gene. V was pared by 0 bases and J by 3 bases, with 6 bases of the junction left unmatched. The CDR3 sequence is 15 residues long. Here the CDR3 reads CASSLGPGQSYEQYV. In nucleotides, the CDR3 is TGCGCCAGCAGCTTGGGACCGGGACAGAGCTACGAGCAGTACGTC.

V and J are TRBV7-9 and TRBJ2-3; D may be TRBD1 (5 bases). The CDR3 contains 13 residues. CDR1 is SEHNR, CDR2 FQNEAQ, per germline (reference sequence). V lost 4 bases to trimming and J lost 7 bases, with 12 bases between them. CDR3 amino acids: CASSSSRTNTQYF. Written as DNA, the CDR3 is TGTGCCAGCAGCTCCTCCCGGACAAATACGCAGTATTTT.

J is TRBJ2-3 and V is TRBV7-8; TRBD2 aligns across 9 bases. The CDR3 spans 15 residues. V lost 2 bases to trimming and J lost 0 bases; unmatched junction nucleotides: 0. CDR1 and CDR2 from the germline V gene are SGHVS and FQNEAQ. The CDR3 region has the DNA TGTGCCAGCAGCTTAACTAGCGGGAGCACAGATACGCAGTATTTT. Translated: CASSLTSGSTDTQYF.

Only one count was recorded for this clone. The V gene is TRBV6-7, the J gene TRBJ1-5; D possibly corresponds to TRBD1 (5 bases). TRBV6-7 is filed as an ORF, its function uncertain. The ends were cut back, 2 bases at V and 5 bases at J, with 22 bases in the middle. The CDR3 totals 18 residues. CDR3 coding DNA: TGTGCCAGCAGTTACAGGCAGGGAGGGGTTTGGGGACATCAGCCCCAGCATTTT. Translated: CASSYRQGGVWGHQPQHF.

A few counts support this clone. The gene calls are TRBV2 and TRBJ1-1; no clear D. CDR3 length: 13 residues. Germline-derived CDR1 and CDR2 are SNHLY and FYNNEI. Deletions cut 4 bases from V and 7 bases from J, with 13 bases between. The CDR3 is CASSVGPASEAFF. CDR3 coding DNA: TGTGCCAGCAGTGTTGGGCCAGCCAGTGAAGCTTTCTTT.

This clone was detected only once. CDR3 DNA sequence: TGCAGCGGTGGGGGGACTAGCGGGAGGGTTTACAATGAGCAGTTCTTC. Protein: CSGGGTSGRVYNEQFF. The gene calls are TRBV29-1 and TRBJ2-1; 16 bases fit TRBD2. The CDR3 extends over 16 amino acids. With V trimmed by 7 bases and J by 4 bases, 7 bases remained unmatched. The germline CDR1 and CDR2 sequences are SQVTM and ANQGSEA.